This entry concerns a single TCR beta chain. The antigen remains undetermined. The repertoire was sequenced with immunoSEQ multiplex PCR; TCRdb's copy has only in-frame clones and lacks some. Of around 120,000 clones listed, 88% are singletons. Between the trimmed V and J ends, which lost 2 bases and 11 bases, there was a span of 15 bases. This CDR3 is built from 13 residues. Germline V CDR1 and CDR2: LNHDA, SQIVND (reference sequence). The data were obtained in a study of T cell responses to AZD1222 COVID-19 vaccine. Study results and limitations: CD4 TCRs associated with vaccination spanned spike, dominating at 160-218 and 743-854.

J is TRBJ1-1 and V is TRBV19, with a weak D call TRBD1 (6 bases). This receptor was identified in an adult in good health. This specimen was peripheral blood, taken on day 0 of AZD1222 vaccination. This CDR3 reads CASSIRTQGEAFF. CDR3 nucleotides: TGTGCCAGTAGTATACGGACACAGGGTGAGGCTTTCTTT. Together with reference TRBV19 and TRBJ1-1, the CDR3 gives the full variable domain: DGGITQSPKYLFRKEGQNVTLSCEQNLNHDAMYWYRQDPGQGLRLIYYSQIVNDFQKGDIAEGYSVSREKKESFPLTVTSAQKNPTAFYLCASSIRTQGEAFFGQGTRLTVV.